Shown below are 14 T cell receptor beta chains from a single sample sequenced in a study of radiotherapy plus CTLA-4 blockade in lung cancer. Profiling relied on immunoSEQ multiplex PCR, and the TCRdb table lists in-frame clones only, not all of them. The sample lists roughly 85,000 clones; around nine tenths were seen once. Sequenced material: peripheral blood, taken from a patient treated with radiotherapy plus ipilimumab. All receptors come from a human donor with non-small cell lung cancer that progressed on radiotherapy plus ipilimumab.

Worth noting for this clone: Other DNA sequences from this sample encode an identical CDR3 as well. This chain links TRBV6-6 with TRBJ2-2, with D unresolved. V was trimmed by 4 bases and J by 5 bases, leaving 11 bases between them. CDR1 is MNHNY and CDR2 is SVGAGI in the germline V gene (reference sequence). The CDR3 has 14 amino acids. CDR3 region: CASSSTMETGELFF. The DNA for the CDR3 is TGTGCCAGCAGTTCCACCATGGAGACCGGGGAGCTGTTTTTT.

This clone was observed a single time. This chain joins TRBV5-4 and TRBJ1-1; D gene uncertain. Germline V gene sequence: CDR1 SGHNT, CDR2 YYREEE (reference sequence). The length of the CDR3 is 17 residues. Trimming removed 2 bases at V and 3 bases at J, with 20 bases between. The CDR3 loop is CASSFDLKFFIDTEAFF. The CDR3 bases are TGTGCCAGCAGCTTTGATTTAAAGTTCTTCATTGACACTGAAGCTTTCTTT. Full variable domain (remainder filled in from reference TRBV5-4 and TRBJ1-1): ETGVTQSPTHLIKTRGQQVTLRCSSQSGHNTVSWYQQALGQGPQFIFQYYREEENGRGNFPPRFSGLQFPNYSSELNVNALELDDSALYLCASSFDLKFFIDTEAFFGQGTRLTVV.

The V and J genes are TRBV7-2 and TRBJ2-3; D tentatively fits TRBD1 or TRBD2 (5 bases each). Per the germline V gene, CDR1 is SGHTA and CDR2 is FQGNSA. V was clipped by 2 bases and J by 4 bases, with 19 bases between them. The CDR3 has 17 amino acids. CDR3 nucleotides: TGTGCCAGCAGCTTAATGGGGCAGGGTTGGGGAGCAGATACGCAGTATTTT. It is translated as CASSLMGQGWGADTQYF.

V and J are TRBV27 and TRBJ2-2; D is uncertain. The CDR3 length is 14 residues. Deletions cut 6 bases from V and 3 bases from J, with 11 bases between. Germline-derived CDR1 and CDR2 are MNHEY and SMNVEV (reference sequence). The DNA for the CDR3 is TGTGCCAGCAGAGGTCCGACCCACACCGGGGAGCTGTTTTTT. It encodes CASRGPTHTGELFF.

About this clone itself: Its ends do not fully match the called genes, so a read error is possible. Other DNA sequences of this sample code for an identical CDR3. The chain recombines TRBV5-5 with TRBJ2-7; 11 positions match TRBD1. This CDR3 region has 15 residues. Germline V lookup: CDR1 SGHKS, CDR2 YYEKEE (reference sequence). CDR3 in amino acids: CASSFGQGASYEQYF. CDR3 bases: TGCGCCAGCAGCTTCGGACAGGGGGCATCCTACGAGCAGTACTTC.

This chain connects TRBV7-2 to TRBJ2-7, with 9 bases identical to TRBD2. V lost 6 bases and J lost 9; bases outside the gene matches: 12. Germline V gene lookup returns CDR1 SGHTA and CDR2 FQGNSA. CDR3 length equals 14 residues. The CDR3 DNA reads as TGTGCCAGCAGGCATAGCGGGGGCGAAACAAGGCAGTACTTC. It encodes CASRHSGGETRQYF.

The rearrangement joins TRBV28 to TRBJ2-7, with TRBD1 matching over 7 bases. This CDR3 has 16 amino acids. Unmatched junction bases numbered 8, after V lost 3 bases and J lost 0 bases. Germline V lookup: CDR1 MDHEN, CDR2 SYDVKM. In DNA form, the CDR3 reads TGTGCCAGCAGTTTTCCCAAGGGGGCAGTCTCCTACGAGCAGTACTTC. Protein sequence: CASSFPKGAVSYEQYF.

The chain employs TRBV6-5 and TRBJ2-3; D possibly corresponds to TRBD1 (6 bases). V was pared by 9 bases and J by 2 bases, with 15 bases between. Germline V lookup: CDR1 MNHEY, CDR2 SVGAGI. CDR3 length equals 14 residues. The CDR3 loop is CASRTGHPTDTQYF. The DNA for the CDR3 is TGTGCCAGTCGGACGGGACACCCCACAGATACGCAGTATTTT.

This rearrangement joins TRBV29-1 to TRBJ1-5; 7 bases align to TRBD1. CDR3 size: 14 residues. Germline-derived CDR1 and CDR2 are SQVTM and ANQGSEA. J lost 3 bases, V lost 5 bases, and 7 bases had no gene match. The CDR3 DNA is TGCAGCGTTTCCGGGACAGACCACAATCAGCCCCAGCATTTT. This codes for CSVSGTDHNQPQHF.

The rearrangement uses TRBV28 and TRBJ1-5; 9 bases map to TRBD1. Trimming at V came to 5 bases and at J to 6 bases, leaving 8 bases not matched to a gene. CDR1 and CDR2 (germline): MDHEN, SYDVKM. This CDR3 spans 15 amino acids. CDR3 DNA sequence: TGTGCCAGCAGTGCGGACAGGGGAGGGCGTCAGCCCCAGCATTTT. Encoded protein: CASSADRGGRQPQHF.

The chain uses TRBV19 and TRBJ2-3; TRBD1 matches 8 bases. This CDR3 is 15 amino acids long. Per the germline V gene, CDR1 is LNHDA and CDR2 is SQIVND (reference sequence). V lost 5 bases and J lost 0; bases outside the gene matches: 4. CDR3 amino acids: CASSPRTGSTDTQYF. The DNA for the CDR3 is TGTGCCAGTAGTCCTAGGACAGGGAGCACAGATACGCAGTATTTT.

The table lists this clone with a count of one. The chain uses TRBV7-2 and TRBJ1-2; tentative D call: TRBD1 (5 bases). V dropped 5 bases and J dropped 2 bases, with 6 bases sitting between them. CDR1 is SGHTA and CDR2 is FQGNSA in the germline V gene. The CDR3 totals 12 residues. CDR3 in amino acids: CASSRDNYGYTF. The CDR3 DNA reads as TGTGCCAGCAGCAGGGACAACTATGGCTACACCTTC. The variable domain in full, with the rest retrieved from reference TRBV7-2 and TRBJ1-2, is GAGVSQSPSNKVTEKGKDVELRCDPISGHTALYWYRQSLGQGLEFLIYFQGNSAPDKSGLPSDRFSAERTGGSVSTLTIQRTQQEDSAVYLCASSRDNYGYTFGSGTRLTVV.

This clone has a handful of counts. Other DNA sequences in the same sample also yield this CDR3. This sequence joins TRBV7-9 and TRBJ2-7; TRBD1 is a possible D gene (5 bases). Trimming took 5 bases from V and 2 from J, leaving 10 bases between them. Germline-derived CDR1 and CDR2 are SEHNR and FQNEAQ (reference sequence). This CDR3 has 13 amino acids. CDR3 DNA sequence: TGTGCCAGCAGCCTAGGGGTAACCTACGAGCAGTACTTC. It is translated as CASSLGVTYEQYF.

This clone was seen a few times. The chain recombines TRBV6-1 with TRBJ2-5, with D possibly being TRBD1 (6 bases). The V gene lost 6 bases and the J gene lost 6 bases, with 17 bases spanning the gap. Germline CDR1 and CDR2: MNHNS and SASEGT. This CDR3 is built from 14 residues. This chain's CDR3 is CASSQRTEPQTQYF. Here the CDR3 DNA reads TGTGCCAGCAGCCAACGGACAGAACCACAGACCCAGTACTTC.